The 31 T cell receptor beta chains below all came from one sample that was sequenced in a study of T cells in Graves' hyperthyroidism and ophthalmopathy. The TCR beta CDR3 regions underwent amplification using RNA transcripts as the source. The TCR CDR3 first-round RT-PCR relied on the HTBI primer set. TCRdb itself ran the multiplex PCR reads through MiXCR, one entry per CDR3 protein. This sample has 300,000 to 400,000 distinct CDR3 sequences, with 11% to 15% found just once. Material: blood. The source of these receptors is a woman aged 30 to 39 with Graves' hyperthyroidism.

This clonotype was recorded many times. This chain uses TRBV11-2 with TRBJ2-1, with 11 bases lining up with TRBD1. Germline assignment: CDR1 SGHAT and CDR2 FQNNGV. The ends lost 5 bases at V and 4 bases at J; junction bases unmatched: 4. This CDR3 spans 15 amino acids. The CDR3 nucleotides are TGTGCCAGCAGCACCGGGACAGGGGGGTACAATGAGCAGTTCTTC. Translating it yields CASSTGTGGYNEQFF.

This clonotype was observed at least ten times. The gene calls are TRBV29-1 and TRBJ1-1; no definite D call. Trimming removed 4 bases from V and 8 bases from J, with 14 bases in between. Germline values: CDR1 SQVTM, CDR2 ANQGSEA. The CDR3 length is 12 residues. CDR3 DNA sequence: TGCAGCGTTGGTGCTACAACAAACGAAGCTTTCTTT. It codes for CSVGATTNEAFF.

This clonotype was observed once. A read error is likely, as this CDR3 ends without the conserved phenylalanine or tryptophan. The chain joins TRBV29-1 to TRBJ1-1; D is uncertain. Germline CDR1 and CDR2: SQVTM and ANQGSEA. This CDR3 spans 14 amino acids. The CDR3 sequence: CSVVKGIFYTEAFL. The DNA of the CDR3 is TGTAGCGTTGTTAAGGGAATTTTCTACACTGAAGCTTTCCTT.

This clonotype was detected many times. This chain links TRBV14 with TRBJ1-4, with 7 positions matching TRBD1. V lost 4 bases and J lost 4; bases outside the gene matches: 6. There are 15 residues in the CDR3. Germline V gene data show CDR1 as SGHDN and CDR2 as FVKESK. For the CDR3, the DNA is TGTGCCAGCAGCCCGACAGGGAGTTTTAATGAAAAACTGTTTTTT. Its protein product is CASSPTGSFNEKLFF.

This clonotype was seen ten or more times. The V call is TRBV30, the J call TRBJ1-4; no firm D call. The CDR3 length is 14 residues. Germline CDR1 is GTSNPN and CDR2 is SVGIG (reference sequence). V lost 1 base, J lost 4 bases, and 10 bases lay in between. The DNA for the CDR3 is TGTGCCTGGAGTGCCGGTCGCCTTAATGAAAAACTGTTTTTT. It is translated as CAWSAGRLNEKLFF.

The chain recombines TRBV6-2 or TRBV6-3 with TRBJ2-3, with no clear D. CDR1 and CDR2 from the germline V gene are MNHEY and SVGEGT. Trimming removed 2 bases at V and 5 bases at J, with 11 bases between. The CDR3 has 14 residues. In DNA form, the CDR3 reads TGTGCCAGCAGTTACCGGATCGCCGGAGATACGCAGTATTTT. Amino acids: CASSYRIAGDTQYF.

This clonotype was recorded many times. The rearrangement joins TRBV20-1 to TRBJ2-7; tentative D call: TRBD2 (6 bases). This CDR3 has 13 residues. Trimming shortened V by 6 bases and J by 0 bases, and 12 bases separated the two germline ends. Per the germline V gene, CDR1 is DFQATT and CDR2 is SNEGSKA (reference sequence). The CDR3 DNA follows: TGCAGTGCAGGGACTTCAAGCTCCTACGAGCAGTACTTC. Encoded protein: CSAGTSSSYEQYF.

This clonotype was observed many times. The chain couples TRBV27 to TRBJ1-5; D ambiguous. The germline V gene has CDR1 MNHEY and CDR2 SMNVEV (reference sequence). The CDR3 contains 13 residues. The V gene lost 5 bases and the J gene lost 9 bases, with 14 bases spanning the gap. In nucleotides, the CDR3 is TGTGCCAGCAGTGAAGAGGGCAGGCGGCCCCAGCATTTT. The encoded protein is CASSEEGRRPQHF.

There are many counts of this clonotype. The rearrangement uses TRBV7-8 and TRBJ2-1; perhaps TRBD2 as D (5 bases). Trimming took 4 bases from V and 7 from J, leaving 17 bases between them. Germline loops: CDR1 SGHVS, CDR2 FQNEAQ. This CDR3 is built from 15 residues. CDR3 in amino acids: CASSSLMAGWNEQFF. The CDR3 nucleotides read TGTGCCAGCAGCTCACTCATGGCGGGTTGGAATGAGCAGTTCTTC.

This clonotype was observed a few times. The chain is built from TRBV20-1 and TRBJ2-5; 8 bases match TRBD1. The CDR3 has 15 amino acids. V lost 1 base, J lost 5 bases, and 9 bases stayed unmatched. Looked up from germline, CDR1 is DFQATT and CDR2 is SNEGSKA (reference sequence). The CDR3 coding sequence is TGCAGTGCTAGAGGAGGGAACAGGGGGTCGGAGACCCAGTACTTC. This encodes CSARGGNRGSETQYF.

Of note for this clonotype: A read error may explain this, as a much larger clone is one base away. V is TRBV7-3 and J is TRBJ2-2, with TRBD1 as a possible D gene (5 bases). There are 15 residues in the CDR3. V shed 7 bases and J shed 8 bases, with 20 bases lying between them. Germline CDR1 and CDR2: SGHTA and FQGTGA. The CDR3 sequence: CASTLLWPAGGELFF. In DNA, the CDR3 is TGTGCCAGCACCCTCCTTTGGCCCGCAGGGGGGGAGCTGTTTTTT.

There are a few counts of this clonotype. Written as DNA, the CDR3 is TGTGCCAGCAGCCAAAACGCCGACAGAAACGAGCAGTACTTC. It codes for CASSQNADRNEQYF. The chain links TRBV4-2 to TRBJ2-7, with a possible D match to TRBD1 (5 bases). V gave up 2 bases and J gave up 5 bases, with 13 bases separating them. The CDR3 totals 14 residues. Germline V gives CDR1 LGHNA, CDR2 YNFKEQ.

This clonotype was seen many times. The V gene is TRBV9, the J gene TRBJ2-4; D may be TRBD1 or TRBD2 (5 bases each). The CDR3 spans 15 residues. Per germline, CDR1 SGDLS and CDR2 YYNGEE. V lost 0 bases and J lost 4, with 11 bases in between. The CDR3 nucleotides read TGTGCCAGCAGCGTAGGTGGCAGGGAGAAAAACATTCAGTACTTC. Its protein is CASSVGGREKNIQYF.

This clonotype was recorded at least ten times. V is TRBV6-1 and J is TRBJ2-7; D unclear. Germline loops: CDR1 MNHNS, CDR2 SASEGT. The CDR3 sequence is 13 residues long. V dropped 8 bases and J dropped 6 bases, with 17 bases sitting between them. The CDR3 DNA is TGTGCCAGCGCGGCAGGCGAAGGGCTCGAGCAGTACTTC. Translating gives CASAAGEGLEQYF.

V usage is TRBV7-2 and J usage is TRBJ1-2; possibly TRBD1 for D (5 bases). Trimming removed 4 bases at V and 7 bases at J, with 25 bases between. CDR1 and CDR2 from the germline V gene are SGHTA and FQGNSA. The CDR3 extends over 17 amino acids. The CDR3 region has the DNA TGTGCCAGCAGCTCAGGGCGCCGGGGGGTCGGGCTGGGTGGCTACACCTTC. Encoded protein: CASSSGRRGVGLGGYTF.

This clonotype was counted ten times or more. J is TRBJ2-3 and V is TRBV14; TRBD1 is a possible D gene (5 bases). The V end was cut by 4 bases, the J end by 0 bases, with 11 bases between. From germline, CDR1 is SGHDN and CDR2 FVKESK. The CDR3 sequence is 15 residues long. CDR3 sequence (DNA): TGTGCCAGCAGCCGCCAGGGATCTAGCACAGATACGCAGTATTTT. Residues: CASSRQGSSTDTQYF.

The CDR3 coding sequence is TGTGCCAGCAGTCCGAGGACAGGTGGCGGCCCGGGTGGCAATGAGCAGTTCTTC. Translated: CASSPRTGGGPGGNEQFF. The V gene is TRBV12-3 or TRBV12-4, the J gene TRBJ2-1; 7 nucleotides line up with TRBD1. The CDR3 extends over 18 amino acids. V dropped 5 bases and J dropped 6; count of bases not matched to a gene: 19.

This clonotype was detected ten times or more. The CDR3 is CASSDEANYGYTF. For the CDR3, the DNA is TGTGCCAGCAGTGACGAAGCTAACTATGGCTACACCTTC. This chain links TRBV2 with TRBJ1-2; D unresolved. The germline V gene has CDR1 SNHLY and CDR2 FYNNEI. The CDR3 is 13 residues long. Trimming removed 3 bases from V and 0 bases from J, with 5 bases in between.

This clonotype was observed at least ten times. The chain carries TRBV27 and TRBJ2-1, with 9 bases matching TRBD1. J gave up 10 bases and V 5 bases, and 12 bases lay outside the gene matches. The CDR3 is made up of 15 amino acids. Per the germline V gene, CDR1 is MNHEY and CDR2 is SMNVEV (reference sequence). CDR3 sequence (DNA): TGTGCCAGCAGTATACAGGGGGCTCTGACAGGGGAGCAGTTCTTC. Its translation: CASSIQGALTGEQFF.

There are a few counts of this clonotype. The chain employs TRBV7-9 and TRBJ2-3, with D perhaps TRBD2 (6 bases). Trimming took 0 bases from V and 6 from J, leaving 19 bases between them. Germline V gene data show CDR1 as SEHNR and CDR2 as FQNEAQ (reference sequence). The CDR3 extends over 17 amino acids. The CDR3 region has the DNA TGTGCCAGCAGCTTAGCAGCGGGCCGAATTTCCCCGGATACGCAGTATTTT. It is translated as CASSLAAGRISPDTQYF. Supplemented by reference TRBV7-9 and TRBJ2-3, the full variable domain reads DTGVSQNPRHKITKRGQNVTFRCDPISEHNRLYWYRQTLGQGPEFLTYFQNEAQLEKSRLLSDRFSAERPKGSFSTLEIQRTEQGDSAMYLCASSLAAGRISPDTQYFGPGTRLTVL.

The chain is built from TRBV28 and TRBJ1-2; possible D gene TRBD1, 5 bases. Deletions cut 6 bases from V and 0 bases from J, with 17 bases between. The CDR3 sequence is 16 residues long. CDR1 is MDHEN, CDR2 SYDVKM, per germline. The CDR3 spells CASRSPRQLANYGYTF. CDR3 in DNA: TGTGCCAGCAGATCCCCTCGACAGTTAGCTAACTATGGCTACACCTTC.

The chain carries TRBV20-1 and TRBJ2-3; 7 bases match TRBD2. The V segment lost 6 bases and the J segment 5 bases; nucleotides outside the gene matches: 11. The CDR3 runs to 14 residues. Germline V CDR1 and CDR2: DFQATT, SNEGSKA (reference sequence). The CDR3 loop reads CSAIDAGAGDTQYF. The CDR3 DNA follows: TGCAGTGCCATCGACGCGGGAGCAGGAGATACGCAGTATTTT.

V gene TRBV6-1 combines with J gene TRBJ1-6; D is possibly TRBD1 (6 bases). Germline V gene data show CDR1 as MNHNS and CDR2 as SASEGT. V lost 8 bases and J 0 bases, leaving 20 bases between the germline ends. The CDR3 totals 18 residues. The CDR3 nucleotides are TGTGCCAGCTACGGGGGGCTAAGCCCTGGCTCCTATAATTCACCCCTCCACTTT. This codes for CASYGGLSPGSYNSPLHF.

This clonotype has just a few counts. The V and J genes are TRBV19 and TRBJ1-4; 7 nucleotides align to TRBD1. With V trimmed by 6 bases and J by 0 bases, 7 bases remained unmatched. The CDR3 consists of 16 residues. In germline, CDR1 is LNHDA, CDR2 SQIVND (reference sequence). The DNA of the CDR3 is TGTGCCAGTAGCCAATGGGACAGCTCAACTAATGAAAAACTGTTTTTT. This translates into CASSQWDSSTNEKLFF.

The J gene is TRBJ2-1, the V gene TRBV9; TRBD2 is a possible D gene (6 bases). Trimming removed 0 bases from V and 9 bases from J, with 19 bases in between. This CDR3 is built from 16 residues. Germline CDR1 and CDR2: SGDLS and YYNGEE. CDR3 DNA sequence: TGTGCCAGCAGCGTAGACGTCCCCCAGTTGCGGGGTGAGCAGTTCTTC. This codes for CASSVDVPQLRGEQFF.

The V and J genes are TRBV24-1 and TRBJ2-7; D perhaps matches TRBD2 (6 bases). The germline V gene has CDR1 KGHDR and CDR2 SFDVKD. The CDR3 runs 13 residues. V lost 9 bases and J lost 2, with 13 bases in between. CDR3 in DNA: TGTGCCACCGAGGCGGGACCCACCTACGAGCAGTACTTC. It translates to CATEAGPTYEQYF.

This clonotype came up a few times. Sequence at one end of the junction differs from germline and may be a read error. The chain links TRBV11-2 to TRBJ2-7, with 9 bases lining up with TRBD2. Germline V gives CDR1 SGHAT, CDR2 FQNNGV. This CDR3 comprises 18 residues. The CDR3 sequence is CASSLGRGRGRASNEQYF. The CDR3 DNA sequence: TGTGCCAGCAGCTTAGGCCGTGGTCGCGGGAGGGCCTCCAACGAGCAGTACTTC.

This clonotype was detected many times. In nucleotides, the CDR3 is TGTGCCAGTAGTGCACACAGGGGGGAGGCTTTCTTT. Its protein is CASSAHRGEAFF. This chain connects TRBV19 to TRBJ1-1; 8 positions agree with TRBD1. This CDR3 has 12 residues. Germline V gene lookup returns CDR1 LNHDA and CDR2 SQIVND (reference sequence). J gave up 11 bases and V 5 bases, and 7 bases lay outside the gene matches. Using reference TRBV19 and TRBJ1-1 for the parts outside the CDR3, the full variable domain is DGGITQSPKYLFRKEGQNVTLSCEQNLNHDAMYWYRQDPGQGLRLIYYSQIVNDFQKGDIAEGYSVSREKKESFPLTVTSAQKNPTAFYLCASSAHRGEAFFGQGTRLTVV.

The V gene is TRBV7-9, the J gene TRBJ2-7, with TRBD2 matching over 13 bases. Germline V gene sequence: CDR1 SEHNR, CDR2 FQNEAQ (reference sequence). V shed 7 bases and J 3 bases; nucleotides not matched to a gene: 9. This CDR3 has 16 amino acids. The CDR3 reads CASNPPWTSGSYEQYF. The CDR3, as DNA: TGTGCCAGCAACCCGCCTTGGACTAGCGGGAGCTACGAGCAGTACTTC.

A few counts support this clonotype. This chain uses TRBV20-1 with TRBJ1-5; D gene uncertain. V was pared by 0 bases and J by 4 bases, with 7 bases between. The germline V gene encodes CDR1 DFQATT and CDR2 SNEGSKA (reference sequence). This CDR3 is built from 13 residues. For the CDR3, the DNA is TGCAGTGCTAGAGATCGGAGTAATCAGCCCCAGCATTTT. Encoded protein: CSARDRSNQPQHF.

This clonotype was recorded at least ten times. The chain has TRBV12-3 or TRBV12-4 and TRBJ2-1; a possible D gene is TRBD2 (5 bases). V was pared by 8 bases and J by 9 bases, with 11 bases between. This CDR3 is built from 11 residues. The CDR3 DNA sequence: TGTGCCAGCCGGCAAAGCGGTGAGCAGTTCTTC. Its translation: CASRQSGEQFF.